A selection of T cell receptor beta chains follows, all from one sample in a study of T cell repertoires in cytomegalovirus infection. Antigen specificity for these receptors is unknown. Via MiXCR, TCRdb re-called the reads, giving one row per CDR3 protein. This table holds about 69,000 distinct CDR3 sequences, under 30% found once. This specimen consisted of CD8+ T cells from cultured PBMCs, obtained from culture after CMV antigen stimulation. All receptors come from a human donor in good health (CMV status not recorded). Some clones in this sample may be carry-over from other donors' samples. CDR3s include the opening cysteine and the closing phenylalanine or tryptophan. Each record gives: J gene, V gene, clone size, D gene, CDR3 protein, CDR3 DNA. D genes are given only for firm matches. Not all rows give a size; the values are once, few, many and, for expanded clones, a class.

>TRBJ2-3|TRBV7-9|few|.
CASSLVVADTQYF
TGTGCCAGCAGCTTAGTTGTAGCCGATACGCAGTATTTT
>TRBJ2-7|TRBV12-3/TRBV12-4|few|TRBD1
CASSPGVWTGLQDEQYF
TGTGCCAGCAGCCCCGGGGTCTGGACAGGGCTCCAGGACGAGCAGTACTTC
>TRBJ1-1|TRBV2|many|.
CASSEGPMNTEAFF
TGTGCCAGCAGTGAAGGCCCCATGAACACTGAAGCTTTCTTT
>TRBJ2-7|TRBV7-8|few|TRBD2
CASSPSGGNYEQYF
TGTGCCAGCAGCCCCAGCGGGGGGAACTACGAGCAGTACTTC
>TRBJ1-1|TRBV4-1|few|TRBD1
CASSQGQGENTEAFF
TGCGCCAGCAGCCAAGGACAGGGTGAGAACACTGAAGCTTTCTTT
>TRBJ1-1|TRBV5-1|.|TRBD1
CASRDRAGTEAFF
TGCGCCAGCAGGGACAGGGCTGGAACTGAAGCTTTCTTT
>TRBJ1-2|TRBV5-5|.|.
CASSKTDRLGYGYTF
TGTGCCAGCAGCAAGACCGACAGGTTAGGCTATGGCTACACCTTC
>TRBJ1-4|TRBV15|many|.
CATSTTGKPNEKLFF
TGTGCCACCAGCACCACCGGGAAGCCCAATGAAAAACTGTTTTTT
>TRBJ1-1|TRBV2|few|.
CATQGMNTEAFF
TGTGCCACCCAGGGGATGAACACTGAAGCTTTCTTT
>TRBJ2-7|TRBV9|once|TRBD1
CASSPPGTGFGEQYF
TGTGCCAGCAGCCCCCCCGGGACAGGGTTCGGCGAGCAGTACTTC
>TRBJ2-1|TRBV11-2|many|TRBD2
CASSPGTSGNNEQFF
TGTGCCAGCAGCCCCGGGACTAGCGGAAACAATGAGCAGTTCTTC
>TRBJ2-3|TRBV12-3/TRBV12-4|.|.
CASSAKPASDTQYF
TGTGCCAGCAGTGCTAAACCCGCCTCGGATACGCAGTATTTT
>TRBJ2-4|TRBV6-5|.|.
CASSSHLVENIQYF
TGTGCCAGCAGTTCACATCTGGTGGAAAACATTCAGTACTTC
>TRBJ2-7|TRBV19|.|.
CASSSAISTVSSYEQYF
TGTGCCAGTAGTTCTGCGATTTCGACGGTAAGCTCCTACGAGCAGTACTTC
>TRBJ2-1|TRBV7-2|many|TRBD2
CASSRTSGRANEQFF
TGTGCCAGCAGCCGGACTAGCGGGAGGGCCAATGAGCAGTTCTTC
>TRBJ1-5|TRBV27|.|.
CASSPRAAEYQPQHF
TGTGCCAGCAGTCCCAGGGCCGCGGAGTATCAGCCCCAGCATTTT
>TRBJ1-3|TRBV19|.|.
CASSIRQSGNTIYF
TGTGCCAGTAGTATACGGCAGTCTGGAAACACCATATATTTT
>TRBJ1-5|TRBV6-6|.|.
CASSHPPGGGTLVDSNQPQHF
TGTGCCAGCAGTCATCCCCCCGGGGGCGGGACTCTAGTGGATAGCAATCAGCCCCAGCATTTT
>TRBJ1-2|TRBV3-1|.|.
CASSLGGGDYGYTF
TGTGCCAGCAGCCTAGGAGGGGGGGACTATGGCTACACCTTC
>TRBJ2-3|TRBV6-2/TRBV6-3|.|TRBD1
CASSTGQGWGTDTQYF
TGTGCCAGCTCCACCGGACAGGGGTGGGGCACAGATACGCAGTATTTT
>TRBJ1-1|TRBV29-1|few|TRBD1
CSVECRGLVEAFF
TGCAGCGTTGAATGCAGGGGGCTGGTTGAAGCTTTCTTT
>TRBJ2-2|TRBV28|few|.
CASSFRLTGTGELFF
TGTGCCAGCAGTTTCAGGTTGACGGGCACCGGGGAGCTGTTTTTT
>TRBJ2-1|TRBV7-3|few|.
CASSPQGGRYNEQFF
TGTGCCAGCAGCCCACAGGGGGGGCGATACAATGAGCAGTTCTTC
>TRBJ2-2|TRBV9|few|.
CASSAPPGELFF
TGTGCCAGCAGCGCCCCACCCGGGGAGCTGTTTTTT
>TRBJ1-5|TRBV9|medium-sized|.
CASSVGGQTDQPQHF
TGTGCCAGCAGCGTAGGGGGCCAAACAGATCAGCCCCAGCATTTT
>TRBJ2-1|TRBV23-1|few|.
CASSQPGRILINEQFF
TGCGCCAGCAGTCAACCGGGACGCATTTTAATCAATGAGCAGTTCTTC
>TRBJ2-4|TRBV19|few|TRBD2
CASSIGRGSLAKNIQYF
TGTGCCAGTAGTATTGGGAGGGGTTCGTTAGCCAAAAACATTCAGTACTTC
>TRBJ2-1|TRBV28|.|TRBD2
CATGLAVTYNEQFF
TGTGCCACCGGACTAGCTGTCACCTACAATGAGCAGTTCTTC
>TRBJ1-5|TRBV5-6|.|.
CASTQGNQPQHF
TGTGCCAGCACCCAAGGCAATCAGCCCCAGCATTTT
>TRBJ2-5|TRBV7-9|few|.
CASSLGPGPQETQYF
TGTGCCAGCAGCTTAGGTCCAGGTCCCCAAGAGACCCAGTACTTC
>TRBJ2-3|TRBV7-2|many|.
CASSRLDTQYF
TGTGCCAGCAGCCGACTAGATACGCAGTATTTT
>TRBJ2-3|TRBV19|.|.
CASSMGSTDTQYF
TGTGCCAGTAGTATGGGCAGCACAGATACGCAGTATTTT
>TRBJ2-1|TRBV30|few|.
CASAGDNEQFF
TGTGCCTCTGCAGGGGACAATGAGCAGTTCTTC
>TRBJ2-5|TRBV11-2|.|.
CASSHRDGQETQYF
TGTGCCAGCAGCCACCGGGACGGTCAAGAGACCCAGTACTTC
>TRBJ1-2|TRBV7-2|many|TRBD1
CASSLAREGALGYTF
TGTGCCAGCAGCTTAGCGCGGGAGGGGGCGCTGGGCTACACCTTC
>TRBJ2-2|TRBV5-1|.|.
CASSLAQGNTGELFF
TGCGCCAGCAGCTTGGCTCAGGGGAACACCGGGGAGCTGTTTTTT
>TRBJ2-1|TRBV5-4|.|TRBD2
CASSFGPGGRANEQFF
TGTGCCAGCAGCTTTGGACCGGGCGGGAGGGCCAATGAGCAGTTCTTC
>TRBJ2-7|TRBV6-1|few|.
CASSDRVHDEQYF
TGTGCCAGCAGTGACAGGGTCCACGACGAGCAGTACTTC
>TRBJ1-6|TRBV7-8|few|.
CASSAEGIWGNSPLHF
TGTGCCAGCAGCGCGGAGGGGATTTGGGGGAATTCACCCCTCCACTTT
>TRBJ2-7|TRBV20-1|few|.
CSARVTDHTRNILDGQYF
TGCAGTGCTAGAGTAACAGACCATACCCGAAATATTCTGGATGGGCAGTACTTC
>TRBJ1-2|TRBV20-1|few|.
CSARTVTNYGYTF
TGCAGTGCCCGGACAGTCACTAACTATGGCTACACCTTC
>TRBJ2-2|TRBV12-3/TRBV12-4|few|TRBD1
CASILMGTALHTGELFF
TGTGCCAGCATTCTTATGGGGACAGCGCTACACACCGGGGAGCTGTTTTTT
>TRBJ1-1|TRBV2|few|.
CASRMNSNPEEAFF
TGTGCCAGCAGGATGAACAGCAACCCAGAAGAAGCTTTCTTT
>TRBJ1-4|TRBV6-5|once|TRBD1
CASRPQGAREKLFF
TGTGCCAGCAGACCACAGGGGGCAAGAGAAAAACTGTTTTTT
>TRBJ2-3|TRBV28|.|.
CASTLTGSIGDTQYF
TGTGCCAGCACCCTTACCGGGAGTATAGGTGATACGCAGTATTTT
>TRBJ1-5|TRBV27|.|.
CATGRNNQPQHF
TGTGCCACCGGGAGGAACAATCAGCCCCAGCATTTT
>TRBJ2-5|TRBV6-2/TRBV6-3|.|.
CASGGSQETQYF
TGTGCCAGCGGGGGTTCGCAAGAGACCCAGTACTTC
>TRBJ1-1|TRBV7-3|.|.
CASNLGRLWNTEAFF
TGTGCCAGCAACCTAGGAAGGCTTTGGAACACTGAAGCTTTCTTT
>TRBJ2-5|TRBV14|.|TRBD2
CASSQSERGGQETQYF
TGTGCCAGCAGCCAATCTGAGCGGGGGGGGCAAGAGACCCAGTACTTC
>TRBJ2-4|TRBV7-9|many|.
CASSLGGGYPRDIQYF
TGTGCCAGCAGCTTAGGGGGGGGCTACCCGAGGGACATTCAGTACTTC
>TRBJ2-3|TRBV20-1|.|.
CSADDLNTDTQYF
TGCAGTGCTGATGACCTAAACACAGATACGCAGTATTTT